These 23 T cell receptor beta chains came from one sample sequenced in a study of breast tumors, draining lymph nodes, adjacent tissues. Each CDR3 protein gets one entry after TCRdb re-called the multiplex PCR reads with MiXCR. Altogether around 300,000 distinct CDR3 sequences are present, around 30% being singletons, with the ten largest covering 1.1%. Axillary draining lymph nodes of breast cancer patients supplied the node samples. Sequenced sample: axillary lymph node tissue. The receptors here all came from a female donor with breast cancer. Some clones in this sample may be carry-over from other donors' samples.

In its sample, this clonotype was seen many times. This chain links TRBV12-3 or TRBV12-4 with TRBJ2-7, with D uncertain. The CDR3 loop spans 13 amino acids. The V end lost 1 base, the J end lost 3 bases, and 7 bases lay between the germline ends. The CDR3 protein is CASSLGRVYEQYF. CDR3 bases: TGTGCCAGCAGTTTAGGACGGGTCTACGAGCAGTACTTC.

There are many counts of this clonotype. This chain connects TRBV4-3 to TRBJ2-7; D might be TRBD1 (6 bases). There are 16 residues in the CDR3. Trimming removed 1 base from V and 7 bases from J, with 20 bases in between. Germline CDR1 LGHNA, CDR2 YSLEER. For the CDR3, the DNA is TGCGCCAGCAGCCAAGGCATGGGGACACTCCCGTGGGAGCAGTACTTC. This translates into CASSQGMGTLPWEQYF.

A note on this clonotype: This clone may be a read error of a much larger clone one base away. The V and J genes are TRBV5-1 and TRBJ1-3, with D possibly TRBD1 on 6 matching bases. Trimming left V 1 base short and J 2 bases short, with 13 bases between. The CDR3 is made up of 16 amino acids. The germline CDR1 and CDR2 sequences are SGHRS and YFSETQ. The CDR3 loop reads CASSLLAGGTGNTIYF. In nucleotides, the CDR3 is TGCGCCAGCAGCTTGCTTGCGGGGGGCACTGGAAACACCATATATTTT.

V is TRBV10-3 and J is TRBJ1-6, with TRBD1 matching 8 bases. The CDR3 contains 18 residues. The germline V gene encodes CDR1 ENHRY and CDR2 SYGVKD. With 2 bases clipped from V and 7 bases from J, the junction kept 13 bases outside the gene matches. CDR3: CAISEQEDRARSNSPLHF. The DNA for the CDR3 is TGTGCCATCAGTGAGCAGGAGGACAGGGCGCGGTCGAATTCACCCCTCCACTTT.

The sample holds many counts of this clonotype. This chain joins TRBV9 and TRBJ1-2; TRBD1 aligns across 11 bases. In germline, CDR1 is SGDLS, CDR2 YYNGEE. This CDR3 region has 16 residues. With 3 bases clipped from V and 7 bases from J, the junction kept 11 bases outside the gene matches. The CDR3 coding sequence is TGTGCCAGCAGCGGGGACACGGACAGGGGGCTTCGTGGCTACACCTTC. This encodes CASSGDTDRGLRGYTF.

This clonotype appeared many times. The chain recombines TRBV5-1 with TRBJ1-6; unclear D gene. The CDR3 loop spans 15 amino acids. V was cut by 0 bases and J by 6 bases, with 10 bases left in between. From germline, CDR1 is SGHRS and CDR2 YFSETQ. The CDR3 DNA is TGCGCCAGCAGCTTGGCCGAGGGATCTAATTCACCCCTCCACTTT. It is translated as CASSLAEGSNSPLHF.

Many counts were recorded for this clonotype. The chain couples TRBV7-9 to TRBJ1-3; D remains unclear. CDR3 length: 14 residues. Deletions cut 5 bases from V and 4 bases from J, with 12 bases between. Germline V lookup: CDR1 SEHNR, CDR2 FQNEAQ (reference sequence). In DNA form, the CDR3 reads TGTGCCAGCAGCAGCCCCACAGACGGAAACACCATATATTTT. This gives the protein CASSSPTDGNTIYF. The whole variable domain, filled in from reference TRBV7-9 and TRBJ1-3, reads DTGVSQNPRHKITKRGQNVTFRCDPISEHNRLYWYRQTLGQGPEFLTYFQNEAQLEKSRLLSDRFSAERPKGSFSTLEIQRTEQGDSAMYLCASSSPTDGNTIYFGEGSWLTVV.

On this clonotype: Its ends do not fully match the called genes, so a read error is possible. This chain joins TRBV5-6 and TRBJ2-1; 8 bases agree with TRBD2. CDR3 size: 16 residues. From germline, CDR1 is SGHDT and CDR2 YYEEEE. The DNA of the CDR3 is TGTGCCAGCGGCTTGGACCCAGCGGGAGTCCCCAATGAGCAGCTCTTC. Translating it yields CASGLDPAGVPNEQLF. Full variable domain (rest looked up from reference TRBV5-6 and TRBJ2-1): DAGVTQSPTHLIKTRGQQVTLRCSPKSGHDTVSWYQQALGQGPQFIFQYYEEEERQRGNFPDRFSGHQFPNYSSELNVNALLLGDSALYLCASGLDPAGVPNEQLFGPGTRLTVL.

This clonotype came up once. With a much larger clone just one base away, this may be a read error. This chain joins TRBV9 and TRBJ2-1; 10 bases are a match to TRBD2. Trimming took 3 bases from V and 2 from J; bases not matched to a gene: 5. This CDR3 contains 16 residues. The germline V gene encodes CDR1 SGDLS and CDR2 YYNGEE. The DNA of the CDR3 is TGTGCCAGCAGCGCCTTAGCGGGAGGCACCTACAATGAGCAGTTCTTC. Amino acid sequence: CASSALAGGTYNEQFF.

The genes are TRBV30 and TRBJ1-5, with TRBD1 as a possible D gene (6 bases). The CDR3 has 16 amino acids. Between the trimmed V and J ends, which lost 2 bases and 5 bases, there was a span of 19 bases. Looked up from germline, CDR1 is GTSNPN and CDR2 is SVGIG (reference sequence). The CDR3 nucleotides read TGTGCCTGGAGTCCTGTAGGGTGGGGGCGGGATCAGCCCCAGCATTTT. Encoded protein: CAWSPVGWGRDQPQHF.

This clonotype was found many times. V and J are TRBV7-2 and TRBJ2-7, with 12 bases fitting TRBD2. The ends lost 6 bases at V and 2 bases at J; junction bases unmatched: 2. Germline assignment: CDR1 SGHTA and CDR2 FQGNSA. The length of the CDR3 is 14 residues. CDR3 in DNA: TGTGCCAGCAGGCGGACTAGCGGGGCCTACGAGCAGTACTTC. Translation: CASRRTSGAYEQYF.

This chain uses TRBV28 with TRBJ2-5, with D tentatively TRBD1 or TRBD2 (5 bases each). Per the germline V gene, CDR1 is MDHEN and CDR2 is SYDVKM. V lost 4 bases to trimming and J lost 5 bases, with 20 bases between them. This CDR3 region has 16 residues. DNA of the CDR3: TGTGCCAGCAGTTCGACACGGGACCGGGGCTGGGAGACCCAGTACTTC. Amino acid sequence: CASSSTRDRGWETQYF.

This chain uses TRBV20-1 with TRBJ2-3, with 11 bases identical to TRBD2. The CDR3 consists of 15 residues. Germline loops: CDR1 DFQATT, CDR2 SNEGSKA (reference sequence). V lost 3 bases, J lost 1 base, and 3 bases stayed unmatched. The CDR3 bases are TGCAGTGCTAGTAGACTAGCGGGACGCACAGATACGCAGTATTTT. Translated, it gives CSASRLAGRTDTQYF.

This clonotype was recorded a few times. This may stem from a read error, because a much larger clone lies one nucleotide away. The chain combines TRBV5-1 with TRBJ2-3; the D gene is possibly TRBD2 (6 bases). V shed 4 bases and J shed 1 base, with 19 bases lying between them. This CDR3 region has 17 residues. The germline gives CDR1 SGHRS, CDR2 YFSETQ. The DNA of the CDR3 is TGCGCCAGCAGCGCCGGGACTGGCGGTCCCCGCACAGATACGCAGTATTTT. Protein: CASSAGTGGPRTDTQYF.

Details on this clonotype: A read error is likely, as this CDR3 ends without the conserved phenylalanine or tryptophan. The DNA is omitted, as the CDR3 cannot be located on it reliably, and the CDR3 follows TCRdb's listing. This chain links TRBV7-7 with TRBJ2-7; no DNA check was done on the table's D call, TRBD1. The germline gives CDR1 SSHAT, CDR2 FNYEAQ (reference sequence). Both ends counted, the CDR3 spans 14 residues. The CDR3 region is CASSSMPGHISRYL.

The gene calls are TRBV7-2 and TRBJ1-5; the match to TRBD1 covers 10 bases. Germline CDR1 and CDR2: SGHTA and FQGNSA. The CDR3 sequence is 16 residues long. V gave up 5 bases and J gave up 6 bases; unmatched junction bases: 10. The CDR3 sequence is CASSPGTGDGGQPQHF. CDR3 sequence (DNA): TGTGCCAGCAGCCCAGGGACAGGGGACGGAGGTCAGCCCCAGCATTTT.

The rearrangement uses TRBV29-1 and TRBJ2-5, with 7 bases aligning to TRBD1. J lost 5 bases, V lost 1 base, and 4 bases had no gene match. The CDR3 spans 13 residues. CDR1 and CDR2 (germline): SQVTM, ANQGSEA. CDR3 DNA sequence: TGCAGCGTTGAAGGACCGGGACAGGAGACCCAGTACTTC. Protein: CSVEGPGQETQYF.

This clonotype was observed a few times. This chain connects TRBV18 to TRBJ2-3; D gene ambiguous. V was trimmed by 1 base and J by 3 bases, leaving 5 bases between them. The CDR3 covers 13 residues. The germline V gene has CDR1 KGHSH and CDR2 LQKENI. CDR3 region: CASSPRLTDTQYF. The CDR3, as DNA: TGTGCCAGCTCACCACGGTTAACAGATACGCAGTATTTT. The full variable domain, with the rest looked up from reference TRBV18 and TRBJ2-3, is NAGVMQNPRHLVRRRGQEARLRCSPMKGHSHVYWYRQLPEEGLKFMVYLQKENIIDESGMPKERFSAEFPKEGPSILRIQQVVRGDSAAYFCASSPRLTDTQYFGPGTRLTVL.

To note about this clonotype: This sequence may be a read error, since a much larger clone differs from it by one base. This chain connects TRBV9 to TRBJ2-7, with 9 positions matching TRBD1. The CDR3 totals 16 residues. Germline loops: CDR1 SGDLS, CDR2 YYNGEE. CDR3 residues: CASGVAGTGRSYEQYF. The CDR3, as DNA: TGTGCCAGCGGCGTAGCAGGGACAGGGAGGTCCTACGAGCAGTACTTC.

This clonotype was observed at least ten times. This chain's CDR3 is CASSPGTGGDVVFQPQHF. CDR3 sequence (DNA): TGTGCCAGCAGCCCTGGGACAGGGGGCGATGTGGTTTTTCAGCCCCAGCATTTT. This sequence joins TRBV4-2 and TRBJ1-5; TRBD1 aligns across 12 bases. CDR3 length: 18 residues. The germline gives CDR1 LGHNA, CDR2 YNFKEQ. V gave up 4 bases and J gave up 6 bases; unmatched junction bases: 13.

This clonotype was seen ten or more times. The rearrangement links TRBV7-9 to TRBJ1-2; D perhaps matches TRBD1 (5 bases). The CDR3 is 16 amino acids. The V gene's germline CDR1 is SEHNR and CDR2 FQNEAQ (reference sequence). V lost 5 bases, J lost 4 bases, and 20 bases lay in between. The CDR3 DNA reads as TGTGCCAGCAGCACTAGTGGGGGGGGGTCGGCCTATGGCTACACCTTC. Its translation is CASSTSGGGSAYGYTF.

This clonotype was recorded at least ten times. The genes are TRBV10-3 and TRBJ1-6; 10 positions agree with TRBD1. V shed 5 bases and J 7 bases; nucleotides not matched to a gene: 2. The V gene's germline CDR1 is ENHRY and CDR2 SYGVKD. The CDR3 has 14 residues. The CDR3, as DNA: TGTGCCATCAGTTGGACAGGGGGAAATTCACCCCTCCACTTT. Encoded protein: CAISWTGGNSPLHF.

In its sample, this clonotype was seen many times. The DNA for the CDR3 is TGTGCCAGCAGTGTCGGGGGAGGGCCCTACGAGCAGTACTTC. Amino acids: CASSVGGGPYEQYF. The V call is TRBV2, the J call TRBJ2-7; 7 nucleotides agree with TRBD2. After removal of 4 bases from V and 2 bases from J, the junction contained 5 bases not matched to a gene. Germline CDR1 reads SNHLY; CDR2 reads FYNNEI. The CDR3 length is 14 residues.